Presented here are 14 T cell receptor beta chains from one specimen sequenced in a study of patients and donors after allogeneic stem cell transplantation. In TCRdb, the RT-PCR reads were re-called with MiXCR into one record per CDR3 protein. The sample contains hundreds of thousands of distinct CDR3 sequences, 16% of which appear only once. Sequencing was carried out using blood, either unsorted or a sorted T cell fraction (not recorded which). The receptor source for this set is a human donor who was either an allogeneic HSCT recipient or a stem cell or donor lymphocyte infusion donor (not recorded which). It is not recorded whose cells these are; they may come from a transplant donor.

The sample holds a few counts of this clonotype. The chain employs TRBV6-2 or TRBV6-3 and TRBJ2-1, with 7 bases lining up with TRBD2. The V gene end was trimmed by 2 bases and the J gene end by 6 bases; junction bases not matched to a gene: 4. This CDR3 region has 14 residues. Germline V CDR1 and CDR2: MNHEY, SVGEGT. The CDR3 reads CASSYPGGGNEQFF. The CDR3 DNA reads TGTGCCAGCAGTTACCCTGGGGGGGGCAATGAGCAGTTCTTC.

V gene TRBV11-2 combines with J gene TRBJ2-1, with D perhaps given as TRBD1 or TRBD2 (5 bases each). Germline V gives CDR1 SGHAT, CDR2 FQNNGV. V dropped 1 base and J dropped 0 bases, with 19 bases sitting between them. This CDR3 is built from 19 residues. Here the CDR3 DNA reads TGTGCCAGCAGCTTAGGACCGCCCCGGGACCTAAGCTCCTACAATGAGCAGTTCTTC. Its translation: CASSLGPPRDLSSYNEQFF.

V and J are TRBV29-1 and TRBJ2-3; 8 bases map to TRBD1. Germline V CDR1 and CDR2: SQVTM, ANQGSEA. The V gene end was trimmed by 8 bases and the J gene end by 6 bases; junction bases not matched to a gene: 7. The CDR3 has 12 residues. CDR3: CSQGQGVDTQYF. The DNA of the CDR3 is TGCAGCCAAGGACAGGGAGTGGATACGCAGTATTTT.

This clonotype has ten or more counts. This chain uses TRBV7-2 with TRBJ1-5; TRBD1 might be the D (6 bases). The CDR3 length is 15 residues. The germline CDR1 and CDR2 sequences are SGHTA and FQGNSA. V shed 5 bases and J shed 0 bases, with 11 bases lying between them. CDR3 loop: CASSPGQTSNQPQHF. The DNA of the CDR3 is TGTGCCAGCAGCCCCGGACAGACTAGCAATCAGCCCCAGCATTTT. Filled out from reference TRBV7-2 and TRBJ1-5, the complete variable domain reads GAGVSQSPSNKVTEKGKDVELRCDPISGHTALYWYRQSLGQGLEFLIYFQGNSAPDKSGLPSDRFSAERTGGSVSTLTIQRTQQEDSAVYLCASSPGQTSNQPQHFGDGTRLSIL.

Only a few counts were recorded for this clonotype. The chain employs TRBV20-1 and TRBJ2-7, with a possible D match to TRBD2 (6 bases). This CDR3 has 13 residues. Per the germline V gene, CDR1 is DFQATT and CDR2 is SNEGSKA (reference sequence). Trimming cost V 0 bases and J 4 bases, with 10 bases left between them. The CDR3 sequence: CSARDPGRYEQYF. The CDR3 region has the DNA TGCAGTGCTAGAGACCCTGGGAGGTACGAGCAGTACTTC.

This clonotype was counted a few times. This chain links TRBV27 with TRBJ2-5; D call uncertain. V lost 5 bases to trimming and J lost 1 base, with 14 bases between them. CDR1 and CDR2 (germline): MNHEY, SMNVEV (reference sequence). This CDR3 is built from 15 residues. CDR3 nucleotide sequence: TGTGCCAGCAGTCCCGCAGGTAACCCCCAAGAGACCCAGTACTTC. This sequence encodes CASSPAGNPQETQYF.

CDR3 sequence: CASSRGGKDTEAFF. The CDR3 nucleotides read TGTGCCAGCAGCCGCGGGGGGAAGGATACTGAAGCTTTCTTT. This chain uses TRBV6-1 with TRBJ1-1, with D possibly being TRBD1 (5 bases). V was shortened by 6 bases and J by 5 bases, with 16 bases between the two germline ends. Looked up from germline, CDR1 is MNHNS and CDR2 is SASEGT. The CDR3 length is 14 residues.

The sample holds many counts of this clonotype. The chain has TRBV12-3 or TRBV12-4 and TRBJ2-2; TRBD2 agrees at 7 bases. Losses at the gene ends were 9 bases for V and 0 bases for J; bases not matched to a gene: 7. The CDR3 consists of 15 residues. The CDR3 DNA follows: TGTGCCAGTTCCCGACTAGCTGCGAACACCGGGGAGCTGTTTTTT. It translates to CASSRLAANTGELFF.

The chain carries TRBV7-2 and TRBJ1-4; D might be TRBD1 (5 bases). V dropped 5 bases and J dropped 3 bases, with 13 bases sitting between them. The CDR3 is 15 amino acids. From germline, CDR1 is SGHTA and CDR2 FQGNSA. In nucleotides, the CDR3 is TGTGCCAGCAGCCCCGGGGGTTGGGCTAATGAAAAACTGTTTTTT. It is translated as CASSPGGWANEKLFF.

This chain links TRBV11-2 with TRBJ1-4; tentative D call: TRBD1 (6 bases). V dropped 1 base and J dropped 8 bases, with 14 bases sitting between them. This CDR3 spans 15 amino acids. Germline lookup yields CDR1 SGHAT and CDR2 FQNNGV. CDR3 amino acids: CASSLGAGVGEKLFF. Written as DNA, the CDR3 is TGTGCCAGCAGCTTAGGGGCAGGGGTTGGAGAAAAACTGTTTTTT.

The chain couples TRBV4-3 to TRBJ2-7; possibly TRBD1 for D (5 bases). Germline V gene lookup returns CDR1 LGHNA and CDR2 YSLEER. Trimming removed 0 bases from V and 3 bases from J, with 12 bases in between. The CDR3 consists of 15 residues. CDR3 sequence reads: CASSQDLQGYYEQYF. The CDR3, as DNA: TGCGCCAGCAGCCAAGATCTTCAGGGATACTACGAGCAGTACTTC.

In this sample, this clonotype turned up once. CDR3 bases: TGCAGTGCTAGAGATGTGACAGGGGTAGATACGCAGTATTTT. This encodes CSARDVTGVDTQYF. The V and J genes are TRBV20-1 and TRBJ2-3; 8 bases match TRBD1. The CDR3 extends over 14 amino acids. V shed 0 bases and J 5 bases; nucleotides not matched to a gene: 4. Germline CDR1 reads DFQATT; CDR2 reads SNEGSKA (reference sequence).

The J gene is TRBJ2-7, the V gene TRBV2, with 9 bases lining up with TRBD2. The CDR3 totals 14 residues. Germline-derived CDR1 and CDR2 are SNHLY and FYNNEI. V was clipped by 6 bases and J by 3 bases; unmatched bases: 6. CDR3 in DNA: TGTGCCAGCAGCCGTCTAGCGGGGTACTACGAGCAGTACTTC. As protein: CASSRLAGYYEQYF.

This clonotype has a handful of counts. This chain links TRBV7-9 with TRBJ2-7; 14 bases are a match to TRBD2. This CDR3 is 16 amino acids long. V shed 5 bases, J shed 3 bases, and the junction held 6 bases outside the gene matches. Germline V gene sequence: CDR1 SEHNR, CDR2 FQNEAQ (reference sequence). The CDR3 nucleotides are TGTGCCAGCAGCCGTGGGACTAGCGGGAGAATCTACGAGCAGTACTTC. Amino acids: CASSRGTSGRIYEQYF. Full variable domain (missing parts from reference TRBV7-9 and TRBJ2-7): DTGVSQNPRHKITKRGQNVTFRCDPISEHNRLYWYRQTLGQGPEFLTYFQNEAQLEKSRLLSDRFSAERPKGSFSTLEIQRTEQGDSAMYLCASSRGTSGRIYEQYFGPGTRLTVT.